This T cell receptor beta chain stems from a study of naive and memory T cell subsets (dated by TCRdb to 2016 to 2017). Context from the whole study: The study applied an open-source, UMI-based TCR alpha and beta sequencing pipeline to sorted naive and memory peripheral blood T cell subsets. The functional CMV T cell responses agreed completely with IgG serology results. RNA was DNase-treated and reverse transcribed with TCR constant-region primers, mostly using SuperScript III. The investigation overall reported the following: After error correction, only a single occurrence was seen for over 95% of naive TCR sequences, so much steeper abundance distributions were produced than in memory subsets. TCR abundance followed a power law whose exponent differed between naive and memory subsets but was consistent across the three individuals. The repertoire findings for the naive and memory subsets could not be validated against a ground truth, as none was available. RNA-based TCR counts may be influenced by expression changes linked to T cell activation and differentiation. In both CD4 and CD8 cells, going from naive through CM, EM and EMRA, the Gini index went up while Shannon and inverse Simpson diversity went down. A clonotype was defined as a single alpha or beta chain sequence rather than as a paired alpha/beta receptor. A few larger clonotypes were present in naive repertoires, especially CD8 naive repertoires, and these clonotypes were possibly memory cells re-expressing CD45RA.

This clonotype has a handful of counts. The specificity of this receptor is unknown. The sample holds no much larger clone one base away, and base qualities are not on file. To prepare the library, UMI-ligation and nested PCR was applied. The beta constant-region primer was an equimolar mix of two oligonucleotides covering both TRBC1 and TRBC2. A single-stranded oligonucleotide bearing the SP2 primer plus a 12-nucleotide UMI was ligated onto the 3' end of the cDNA by T4 RNA ligase 1. Four rounds of PCR were used to amplify ligated cDNA, with nested alpha and beta constant-region primers being used together with the SP2 primer. Incubation of the ligation reaction lasted about 19-24 hours at 16 degrees C. To avoid over-amplification, PCR2 was usually performed as a SYBR Green qPCR and halted once a predetermined threshold was reached. Apart from the first purification, every purification step used Agencourt AMPure XP magnetic beads. Library amounts were measured by Qubit and library quality was assessed on a TapeStation, where the main peak was expected at around 650 bp. The pooled libraries were sequenced on an Illumina MiSeq using v2 2x251 paired-end kits, which usually yielded roughly 0.95-2.2 million reads per sample. Each sample's library went into the pool at 4 to 4.5 nM, and about 5-7% PhiX was added to help with cluster recognition. From the authors' description of their analysis: Decombinator assigned V and J genes to Demultiplexor-processed FASTQ reads by tag matching, allowing a single base-pair mismatch. Collapsinator relied on UMIs to fix sequencing errors as well as frequency errors caused by PCR heterogeneity. CDR3Translator translated TCRs and extracted CDR3s from the conserved cysteine to the FGXG phenylalanine, flagging non-productive sequences. Repertoires were subsampled to equal numbers of UMI-defined TCRs before Gini, Shannon entropy and inverse Simpson indices were calculated. Within the linear range, a power law was fitted to clonotype abundance distributions using maximum likelihood. When run on a single naive CD8 sample, MIGEC and the pipeline yielded similar UMI counts, similar unique TCR numbers and similar clonal distributions. In one analysis, naive TCRs that were also found in any memory subset of the same donor were excluded from the naive repertoire. A set of 7,322 CMV-associated CDR3 sequences, compiled from VDJdb and a published dataset, was used to search the repertoires. TCRdb reran the public reads through fastp at Q25 and MiXCR, keeping productive beta chains. Under each unique CDR3 protein, matching rows form one entry showing the most common genes and DNA. TCRdb's processing, not the authors' own work, is the source of the V and J calls. A total of some 150,000 distinct CDR3 sequences appear in this sample, over 15% of them only once. The ten largest account for 0.14% to 0.15% of the sample.

From the second PCR step on, the TCR alpha and beta chain libraries were amplified in separate reactions. The CMV status of each donor was determined by measuring IFNgamma production from CD4+ T cells after fresh PBMCs had been stimulated overnight with CMV viral lysate. CD4 T cells were positively selected using Miltenyi beads, after which CD8 T cells were positively selected from the CD4-negative fraction. Cells were stained for CD3, CD4, CD8, CD45RA, CD27 and a live/dead dye and were sorted on a BD Aria II into four subsets based on CD45RA and CD27. A few healthy volunteers provided blood, and the blood of each volunteer was split into CD4 and CD8 T cells and then into four differentiation subsets. Approximately 120 ml of peripheral blood was collected from each donor, and PBMC were isolated by Ficoll-Paque PLUS density-gradient centrifugation. Sorted cells were lysed in RLT buffer, after which RNA was extracted using a Qiagen RNeasy kit and stored at -80 degrees C.

What was sequenced was naive CD4+ T cells from blood. According to the study, the label for this sample's cell subset or site signals: naive T cells, CD45RA high CD27+. The TCR was taken from a human donor in good health.

Read as DNA, the sequence is TGTGCCAGCTCACCACCGTCTAGCGGAGGTTACAATGAGCAGTTCTTC. It codes for CASSPPSSGGYNEQFF. The chain links TRBV18 with TRBJ2-1; 7 bases in the junction line up with TRBD2. Here V drops 0 bases and J drops 4 bases, and the junction holds 6 bases not matched to any gene. The germline V gene sets CDR1 to KGHSH and CDR2 to LQKENI. Measured from the cysteine to the phenylalanine, the CDR3 is 16 residues long. Solely the CDR3 DNA is kept, with 48 bases framed from the first base.